The following is a T cell receptor beta chain sequence with its context. Its antigen is as yet unknown. The sample is drawn from a study of cytomegalovirus exposure and HLA in healthy donors. Study-wide points: Presence/absence results assume similar sequencing depth per donor, which may not hold. Per published reports, the classifier diagnosed cytomegalovirus status with high specificity and sensitivity. Immune exposure was documented only through CMV serostatus.

Primers included in the PCR were 60 Vbeta and 13 Jbeta primers. TCRdb's copy holds only in-frame clones and misses some; the assay was immunoSEQ multiplex PCR. Its listing shows about 33,000 clones. The V gene's germline CDR1 is GTSNPN and CDR2 SVGIG (reference sequence). V was shortened by 5 bases and J by 0 bases, with 19 bases between the two germline ends. This CDR3 contains 16 residues. The chain recombines TRBV30 with TRBJ1-2; TRBD1 might be the D (5 bases). Sequencing input: PBMCs. The TCR sequence derives from a middle-aged man in good health and CMV-seronegative. CDR3 amino acids: CAWGGLGAASNYGYTF. CDR3 DNA: TGTGCCTGGGGTGGATTAGGGGCCGCCTCTAACTATGGCTACACCTTC.